The subject of this entry is one TCR beta chain. The data originate from a study of blood T cell repertoires in COVID-19. Methods used by the authors: Amplification with reference gene primers provided the estimates of nucleated cell counts. The repertoire was sequenced with immunoSEQ multiplex PCR; TCRdb's copy has only in-frame clones and lacks some. The DNA gave D and trimming, while V, J and clone size come from that table. The table has just under 350,000 clones, around 88% seen once. The CDR3 totals 16 residues. With 5 bases clipped from V and 6 bases from J, the junction kept 11 bases outside the gene matches. Germline V CDR1 and CDR2: SGHDT, YYEEEE.

Material for sequencing was peripheral blood. The chain uses TRBV5-6 and TRBJ1-2; TRBD1 matches at 12 bases. The clonotype was recovered from a man aged 30-40 years with active or convalescent COVID-19. The CDR3 bases are TGTGCCAGCAGTTTCCCTCCGGGACAGGGGGCGGATGGCTACACCTTC. Amino acid sequence: CASSFPPGQGADGYTF.